This is a list of T cell receptor beta chains from one sample in a study of blood T cells in healthy people across ages. TCRdb re-called the 5' RACE reads with MiXCR, one entry per CDR3 protein. The table lists 800,000 or so distinct CDR3 sequences, about 46% of them singletons, with about a sixth in the top ten. Source material: blood. The receptors derive from a man at least 80 years old in good health. Each CDR3 is given with its conserved first and last residue. The order of the fields is V gene, J gene, clone size, D gene, CDR3 protein. A D gene is named only where the DNA matches it firmly. Expanded clones are given a class, and other clones once, few, many or no size at all.

TRBV7-2	TRBJ1-6	few	TRBD1	CASSLEGQVLTPLHF
TRBV6-5	TRBJ1-1	NA	NA	CASSYRVRNQGHTEAFF
TRBV20-1	TRBJ2-3	few	NA	CSADLTDTQYF
TRBV10-3	TRBJ2-3	many	NA	CAISDPTVALGGYTQYF
TRBV9	TRBJ2-7	NA	NA	CASSAGSLPYEQYF
TRBV25-1	TRBJ2-6	NA	NA	CASSERSGFSSGANVLTF
TRBV24-1	TRBJ2-1	NA	NA	CATSDRFSGTDNEQFF
TRBV20-1	TRBJ2-5	few	TRBD2	CSASRTSGRVETQYF
TRBV20-1	TRBJ2-1	NA	TRBD2	CSASGGAMDNEQFF
TRBV5-6	TRBJ1-1	NA	TRBD1	CASPIDRGEGNTEAFF
TRBV29-1	TRBJ1-2	few	TRBD1	CSAEDRGRNYGYTF
TRBV6-2/TRBV6-3	TRBJ2-7	NA	TRBD2	CASRLAGGPKQYF
TRBV18	TRBJ2-1	few	TRBD2	CASSEGTSGINEQFF
TRBV20-1	TRBJ2-7	NA	TRBD1	CSASDRDRGRYNEQYF
TRBV20-1	TRBJ1-1	once	NA	CSASPGPQRLKEAFF
TRBV5-1	TRBJ2-3	NA	TRBD2	CASSLLAGGWSTDTQYF
TRBV4-2	TRBJ2-2	NA	NA	CASSPRRVDTGELFF
TRBV9	TRBJ2-3	NA	NA	CTSNPGRDTQYF
TRBV7-8	TRBJ1-5	NA	TRBD1	CASSKGTGGGQPQHF
TRBV6-2/TRBV6-3	TRBJ1-6	NA	TRBD1	CASRFVGQGAINSPLHF
TRBV21-1	TRBJ2-6	few	NA	CASSKGQPAGGTSGANVLTF
TRBV25-1	TRBJ1-5	NA	TRBD1	CASRQGDQTQHF
TRBV7-9	TRBJ2-3	NA	NA	CVSSPPVRAGADTQYF
TRBV6-2/TRBV6-3	TRBJ2-6	NA	NA	CATTGSGANVLTF
TRBV5-1	TRBJ2-1	few	TRBD2	CASSVLTSSSYNEQFF
TRBV6-1	TRBJ2-5	NA	TRBD2	CASSENRLAGETQYF
TRBV20-1	TRBJ2-1	many	TRBD2	CSARLMRGSSYNEQFF
TRBV12-3/TRBV12-4	TRBJ2-2	few	TRBD2	CASKKRELLGTGELFF
TRBV7-9	TRBJ1-4	NA	NA	CASSVGTANEKLFF
TRBV6-1	TRBJ2-3	NA	NA	CASSKQGHASITDTQYF
TRBV29-1	TRBJ2-2	NA	TRBD2	CSVVPSGRWTGELFF
TRBV29-1	TRBJ2-4	NA	TRBD2	CSVDHAGGFKNIQYF
TRBV7-9	TRBJ2-7	NA	NA	CAASGANSYEQYF
TRBV7-9	TRBJ2-5	few	TRBD2	CASSSPRVTGGGHNEQYF
TRBV29-1	TRBJ2-7	NA	NA	CSVVPGGTSSGEQYF
TRBV30	NA	NA	NA	CAWSVASEQYF
TRBV7-2	NA	few	TRBD2	CASSWTSGIYEQYF
TRBV4-3	TRBJ1-2	NA	NA	CASSQVSNNYGYTF
TRBV20-1	TRBJ2-1	NA	TRBD1	CSARAGTGINEQFF
TRBV12-3/TRBV12-4	TRBJ2-1	NA	TRBD1	CASSVGTGMNEQFF
TRBV28	NA	NA	NA	CASEALYEQYF
TRBV6-5	TRBJ1-4	NA	NA	CASSPKLGPLNEKLFF
TRBV18	TRBJ1-2	NA	NA	CASSPPVDSTEGYTF
TRBV12-3/TRBV12-4	TRBJ1-1	NA	TRBD1	CASSPSGTVVEAFF
TRBV6-2/TRBV6-3	TRBJ2-3	few	NA	CAGSLAGPTDTQYF
TRBV7-9	TRBJ2-1	NA	TRBD2	CASSFSGLAGVSEQFF
TRBV20-1	TRBJ2-3	NA	NA	CSARDFQPNDTDTQYF
TRBV7-2	TRBJ2-1	NA	NA	CASSLGGSVETQFF
TRBV21-1	TRBJ2-7	many	NA	CASSSPGLGYRGPSYEQYF
TRBV7-9	TRBJ1-4	NA	TRBD1	CASSLVTGGGEKLFF
TRBV21-1	TRBJ2-1	NA	NA	CASSTHSMYEQFF
TRBV15	TRBJ2-5	few	TRBD1	CATSVQKGQFQETQYF
TRBV28	TRBJ1-1	NA	TRBD1	CASISATGGYTEAFF
TRBV2	TRBJ1-1	once	NA	CASKRTAAEAFF
TRBV7-2	TRBJ2-7	NA	TRBD2	CASSLGLAGWSYEQYF
TRBV5-1	TRBJ2-7	few	TRBD1	CASLKHPRDSPSYEQYF
TRBV7-2	TRBJ2-5	NA	NA	CASSLGRENYNEQYF
TRBV12-3/TRBV12-4	TRBJ2-1	NA	NA	CASTHPGGEQFF
TRBV20-1	TRBJ2-1	NA	TRBD2	CSARWGREGNEQFF
TRBV27	TRBJ2-3	once	TRBD2	CASSAGLAGWPDTQYF